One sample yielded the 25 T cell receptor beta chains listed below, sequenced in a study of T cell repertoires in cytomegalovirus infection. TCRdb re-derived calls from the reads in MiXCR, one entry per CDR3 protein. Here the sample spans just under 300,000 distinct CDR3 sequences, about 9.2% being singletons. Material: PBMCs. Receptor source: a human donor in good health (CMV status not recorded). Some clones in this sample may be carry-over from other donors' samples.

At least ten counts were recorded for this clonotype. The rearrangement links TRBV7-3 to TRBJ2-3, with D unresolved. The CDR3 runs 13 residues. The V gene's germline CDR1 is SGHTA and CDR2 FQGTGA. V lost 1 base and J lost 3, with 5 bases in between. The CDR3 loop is CASSLNPTDTQYF. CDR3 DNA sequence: TGTGCCAGCAGCTTAAACCCTACAGATACGCAGTATTTT.

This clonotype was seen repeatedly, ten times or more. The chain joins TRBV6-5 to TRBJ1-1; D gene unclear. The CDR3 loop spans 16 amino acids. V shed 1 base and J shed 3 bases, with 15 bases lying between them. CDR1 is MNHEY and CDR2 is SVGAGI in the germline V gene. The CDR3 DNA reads TGTGCCAGCAGTTACTGGACCCCGAAACGTGACACTGAAGCTTTCTTT. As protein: CASSYWTPKRDTEAFF.

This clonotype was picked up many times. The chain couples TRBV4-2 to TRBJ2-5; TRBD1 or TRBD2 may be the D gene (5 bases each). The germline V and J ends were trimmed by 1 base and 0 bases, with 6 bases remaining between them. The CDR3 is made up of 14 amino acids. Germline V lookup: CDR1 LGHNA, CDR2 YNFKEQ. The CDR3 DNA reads TGTGCCAGCAGCCAAGTGGGGGACCAAGAGACCCAGTACTTC. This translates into CASSQVGDQETQYF.

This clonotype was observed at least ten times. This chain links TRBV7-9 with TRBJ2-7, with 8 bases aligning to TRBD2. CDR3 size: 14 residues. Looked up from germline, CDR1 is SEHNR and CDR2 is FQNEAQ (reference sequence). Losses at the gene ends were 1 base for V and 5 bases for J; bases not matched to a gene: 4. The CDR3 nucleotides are TGTGCCAGCAGCTTAGTCGAGCGGGGGAACGAGCAGTACTTC. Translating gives CASSLVERGNEQYF.

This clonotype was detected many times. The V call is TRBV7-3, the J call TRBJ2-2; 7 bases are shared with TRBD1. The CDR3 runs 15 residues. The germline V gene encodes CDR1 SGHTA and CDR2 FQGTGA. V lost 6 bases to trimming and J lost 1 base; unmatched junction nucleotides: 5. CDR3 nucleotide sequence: TGTGCCAGCAGTCGGCGGACAGGGAACACCGGGGAGCTGTTTTTT. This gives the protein CASSRRTGNTGELFF.

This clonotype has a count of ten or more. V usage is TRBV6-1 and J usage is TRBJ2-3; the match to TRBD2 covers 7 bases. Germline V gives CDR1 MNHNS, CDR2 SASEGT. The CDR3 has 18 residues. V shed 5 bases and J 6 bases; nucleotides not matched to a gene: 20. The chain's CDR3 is CASSPRGREGYPGDTQYF. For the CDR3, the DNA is TGTGCCAGCAGTCCAAGAGGAAGGGAGGGCTACCCTGGGGATACGCAGTATTTT.

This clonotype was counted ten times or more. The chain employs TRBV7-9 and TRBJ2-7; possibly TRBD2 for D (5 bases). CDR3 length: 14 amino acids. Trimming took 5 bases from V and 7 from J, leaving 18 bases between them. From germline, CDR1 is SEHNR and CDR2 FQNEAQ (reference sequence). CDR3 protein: CASSPKRNGGEQYV. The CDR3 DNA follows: TGTGCCAGCAGCCCTAAACGAAACGGCGGGGAGCAGTACGTC.

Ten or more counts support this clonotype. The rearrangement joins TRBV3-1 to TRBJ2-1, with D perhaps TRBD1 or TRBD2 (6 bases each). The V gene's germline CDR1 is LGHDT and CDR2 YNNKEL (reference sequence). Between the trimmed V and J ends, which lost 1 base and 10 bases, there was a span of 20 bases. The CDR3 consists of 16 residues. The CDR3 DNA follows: TGTGCCAGCAGCCAAGGACTAGGGGGGAATTATAGAGAGCAGTTCTTC. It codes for CASSQGLGGNYREQFF.

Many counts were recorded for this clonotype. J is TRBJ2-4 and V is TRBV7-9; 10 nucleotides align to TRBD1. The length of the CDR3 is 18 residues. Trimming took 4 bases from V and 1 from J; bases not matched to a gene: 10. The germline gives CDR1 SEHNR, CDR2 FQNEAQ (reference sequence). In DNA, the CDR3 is TGTGCCAGCAGCTCCCGACCGGGACAGGGGAGGGCCAAAAACATTCAGTACTTC. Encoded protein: CASSSRPGQGRAKNIQYF.

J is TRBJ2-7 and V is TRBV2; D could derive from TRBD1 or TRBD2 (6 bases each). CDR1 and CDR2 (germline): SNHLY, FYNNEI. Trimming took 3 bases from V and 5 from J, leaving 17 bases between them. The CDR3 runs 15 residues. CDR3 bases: TGTGCCAGCAGTGACAGGGGCAGGGGAGGAAACGAGCAGTACGTC. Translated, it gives CASSDRGRGGNEQYV.

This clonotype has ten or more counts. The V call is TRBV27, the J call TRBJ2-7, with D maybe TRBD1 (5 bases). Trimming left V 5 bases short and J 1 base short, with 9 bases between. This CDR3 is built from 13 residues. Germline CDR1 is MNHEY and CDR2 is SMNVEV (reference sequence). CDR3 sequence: CASSARQSYEQYV. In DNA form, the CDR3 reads TGTGCCAGCAGTGCCCGACAGTCCTACGAGCAGTACGTC.

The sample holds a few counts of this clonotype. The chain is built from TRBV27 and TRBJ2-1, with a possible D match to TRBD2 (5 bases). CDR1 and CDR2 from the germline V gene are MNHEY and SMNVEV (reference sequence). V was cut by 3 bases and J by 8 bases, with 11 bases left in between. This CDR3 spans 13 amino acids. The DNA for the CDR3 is TGTGCCAGCAGTTTTGAGGGCCTGGATGAGCAGTTCTTC. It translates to CASSFEGLDEQFF.

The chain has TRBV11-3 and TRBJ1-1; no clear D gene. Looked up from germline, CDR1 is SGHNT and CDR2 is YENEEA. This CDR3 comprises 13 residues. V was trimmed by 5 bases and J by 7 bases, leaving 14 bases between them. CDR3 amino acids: CASSPYAGFEAFF. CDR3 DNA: TGTGCCAGCAGCCCCTATGCCGGTTTTGAAGCTTTCTTT.

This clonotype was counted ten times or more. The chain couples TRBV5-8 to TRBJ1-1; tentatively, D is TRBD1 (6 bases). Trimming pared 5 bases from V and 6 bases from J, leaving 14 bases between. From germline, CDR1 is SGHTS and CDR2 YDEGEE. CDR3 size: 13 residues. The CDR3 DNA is TGTGCCAGCAGTAGCGGATGGACAGCTGAAGCTTTCTTT. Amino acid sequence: CASSSGWTAEAFF.

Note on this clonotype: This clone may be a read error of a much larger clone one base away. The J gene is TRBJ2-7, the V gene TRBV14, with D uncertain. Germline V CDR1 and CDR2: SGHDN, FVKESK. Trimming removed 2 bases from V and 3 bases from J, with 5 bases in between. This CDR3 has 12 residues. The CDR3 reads CASSQWVYEQYF. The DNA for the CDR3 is TGTGCCAGCAGCCAATGGGTCTACGAGCAGTACTTC.

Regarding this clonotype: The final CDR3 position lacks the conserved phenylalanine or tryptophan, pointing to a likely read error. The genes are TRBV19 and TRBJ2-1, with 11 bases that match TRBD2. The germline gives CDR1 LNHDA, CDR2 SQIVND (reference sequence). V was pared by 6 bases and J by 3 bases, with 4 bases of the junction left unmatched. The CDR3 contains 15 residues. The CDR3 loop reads CASSTTSGGYNEQFL. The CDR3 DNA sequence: TGTGCCAGTAGCACCACTAGCGGGGGCTACAATGAGCAGTTCCTC.

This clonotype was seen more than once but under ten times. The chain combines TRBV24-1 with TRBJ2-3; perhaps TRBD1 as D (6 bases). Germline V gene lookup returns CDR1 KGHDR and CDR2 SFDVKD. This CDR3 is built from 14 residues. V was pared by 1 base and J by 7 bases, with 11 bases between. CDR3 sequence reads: CATSDFWGLNTQYF. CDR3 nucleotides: TGTGCCACCAGTGATTTTTGGGGGCTGAATACGCAGTATTTT.

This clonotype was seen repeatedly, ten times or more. CDR3 protein: CASSPRDNSNQPQHF. In DNA, the CDR3 is TGTGCCAGCAGCCCGAGGGACAATAGCAATCAGCCCCAGCATTTT. This sequence joins TRBV7-2 and TRBJ1-5; TRBD1 might be the D (6 bases). Between the trimmed V and J ends, which lost 5 bases and 0 bases, there was a span of 11 bases. Germline values: CDR1 SGHTA, CDR2 FQGNSA. The CDR3 consists of 15 residues.

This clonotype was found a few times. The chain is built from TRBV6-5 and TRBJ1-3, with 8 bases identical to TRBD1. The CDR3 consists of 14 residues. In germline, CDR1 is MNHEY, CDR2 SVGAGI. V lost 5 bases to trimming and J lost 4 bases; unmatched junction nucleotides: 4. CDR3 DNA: TGTGCCAGCAGTCCGGACAGGGCAGGAAACACCATATATTTT. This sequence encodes CASSPDRAGNTIYF.

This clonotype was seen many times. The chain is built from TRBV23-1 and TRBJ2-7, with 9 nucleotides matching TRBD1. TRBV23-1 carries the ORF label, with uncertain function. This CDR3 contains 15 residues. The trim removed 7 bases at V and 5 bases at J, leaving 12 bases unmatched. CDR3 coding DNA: TGCGCCAGCAACCTAGGGACAGGGAAAATCGACGAGCAGTACTTC. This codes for CASNLGTGKIDEQYF.

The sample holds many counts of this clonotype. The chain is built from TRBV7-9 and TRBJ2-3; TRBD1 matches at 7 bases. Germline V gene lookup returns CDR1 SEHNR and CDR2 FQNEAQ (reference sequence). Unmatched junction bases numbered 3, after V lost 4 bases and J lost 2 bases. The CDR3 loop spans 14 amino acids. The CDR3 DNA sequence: TGTGCCAGCAGCTATGGGACAGACACAGATACGCAGTATTTT. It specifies CASSYGTDTDTQYF.

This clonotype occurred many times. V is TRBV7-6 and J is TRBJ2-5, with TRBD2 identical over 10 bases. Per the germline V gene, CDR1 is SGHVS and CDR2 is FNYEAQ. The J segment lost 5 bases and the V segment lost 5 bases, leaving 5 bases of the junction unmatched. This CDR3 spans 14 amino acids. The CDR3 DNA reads TGTGCCAGCAGCCACCGACTAGCGGGTGAGACCCAGTACTTC. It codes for CASSHRLAGETQYF.

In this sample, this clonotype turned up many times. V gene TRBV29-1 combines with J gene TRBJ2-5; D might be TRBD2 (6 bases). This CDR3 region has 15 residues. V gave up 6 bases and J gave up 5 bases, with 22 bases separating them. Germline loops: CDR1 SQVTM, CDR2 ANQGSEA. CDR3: CSVATLAGRLETQYF. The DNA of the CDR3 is TGCAGCGTAGCGACCTTGGCGGGACGTCTGGAGACCCAGTACTTC.

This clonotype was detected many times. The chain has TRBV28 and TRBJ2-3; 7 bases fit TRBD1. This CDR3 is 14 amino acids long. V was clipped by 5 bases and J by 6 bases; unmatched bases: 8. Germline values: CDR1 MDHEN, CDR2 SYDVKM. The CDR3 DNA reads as TGTGCCAGCAGTGCCCGACAGGGATGGGATACGCAGTATTTT. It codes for CASSARQGWDTQYF.

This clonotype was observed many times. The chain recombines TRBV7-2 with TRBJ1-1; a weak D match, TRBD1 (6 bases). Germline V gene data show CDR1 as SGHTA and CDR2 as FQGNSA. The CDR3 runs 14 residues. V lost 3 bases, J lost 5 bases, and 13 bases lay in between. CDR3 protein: CASSLGGRQTEAFF. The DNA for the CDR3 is TGTGCCAGCAGCTTGGGGGGGCGGCAAACTGAAGCTTTCTTT. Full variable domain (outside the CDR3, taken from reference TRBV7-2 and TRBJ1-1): GAGVSQSPSNKVTEKGKDVELRCDPISGHTALYWYRQSLGQGLEFLIYFQGNSAPDKSGLPSDRFSAERTGGSVSTLTIQRTQQEDSAVYLCASSLGGRQTEAFFGQGTRLTVV.